This T cell receptor (beta chain) was captured in a study of TIL therapy for anti-PD-1-resistant metastatic lung cancer. Time point given: pre-treatment sample, taken before nivolumab and TIL therapy. The libraries were made with immunoSEQ v3. Each library reached some 2 million read pairs, or about 5-6.5 million at deep level. Profiled with immunoSEQ multiplex PCR; TCRdb holds only in-frame clones, not every one. The sample shows about 46,000 clones, 80% to 90% of them seen only once. This CDR3 has 16 amino acids. Germline values: CDR1 MNHEY, CDR2 SVGAGI. Trimming took off 0 bases at V and 0 bases at J, with 9 bases between the two ends.

This sequence was found in a person aged 25 to 80 with non-small cell lung cancer. V and J are TRBV6-5 and TRBJ1-3; no reliable D call. This sample comprised blood, obtained at baseline. The CDR3 is CASSYSKGASGNTIYF. DNA for the CDR3: TGTGCCAGCAGTTACTCGAAAGGAGCCTCTGGAAACACCATATATTTT.